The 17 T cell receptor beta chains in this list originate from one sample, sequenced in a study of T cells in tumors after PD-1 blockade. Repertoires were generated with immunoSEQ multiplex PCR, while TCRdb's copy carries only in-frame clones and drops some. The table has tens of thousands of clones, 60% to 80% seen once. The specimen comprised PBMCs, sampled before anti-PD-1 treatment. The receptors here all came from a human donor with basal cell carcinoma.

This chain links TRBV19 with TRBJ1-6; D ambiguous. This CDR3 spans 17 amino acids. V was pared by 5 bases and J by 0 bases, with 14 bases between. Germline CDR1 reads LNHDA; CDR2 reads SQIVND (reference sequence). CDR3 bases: TGTGCCAGTAGTCCCGATGTCGGGAACTCCTATAATTCACCCCTCCACTTT. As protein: CASSPDVGNSYNSPLHF.

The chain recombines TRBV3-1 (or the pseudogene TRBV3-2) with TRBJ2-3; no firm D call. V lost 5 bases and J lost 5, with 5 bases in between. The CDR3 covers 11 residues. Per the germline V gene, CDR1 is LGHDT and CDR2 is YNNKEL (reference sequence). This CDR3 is CASSTRDTQYF. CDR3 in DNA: TGTGCCAGCAGCACGCGAGATACGCAGTATTTT.

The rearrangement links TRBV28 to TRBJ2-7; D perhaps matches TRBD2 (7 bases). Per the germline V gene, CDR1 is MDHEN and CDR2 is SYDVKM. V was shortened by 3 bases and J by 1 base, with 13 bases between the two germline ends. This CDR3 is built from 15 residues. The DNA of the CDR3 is TGTGCCAGCAGTTTTCGGGGGGCGACATCCTACGAGCAGTACTTC. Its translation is CASSFRGATSYEQYF.

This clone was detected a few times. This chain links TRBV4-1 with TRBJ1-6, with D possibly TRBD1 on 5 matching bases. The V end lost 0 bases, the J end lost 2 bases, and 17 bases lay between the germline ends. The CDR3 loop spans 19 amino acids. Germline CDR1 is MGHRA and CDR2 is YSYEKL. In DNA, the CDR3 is TGCGCCAGCAGCCAAGATGAGTTTCAGGGACTTCCCTATAATTCACCCCTCCACTTT. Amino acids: CASSQDEFQGLPYNSPLHF.

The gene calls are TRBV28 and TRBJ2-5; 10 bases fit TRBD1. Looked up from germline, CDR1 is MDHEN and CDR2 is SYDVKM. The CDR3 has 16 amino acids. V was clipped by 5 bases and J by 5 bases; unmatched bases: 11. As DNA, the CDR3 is TGTGCCAGCAGTCCCATGACAGGGGGCGTGGATGAGACCCAGTACTTC. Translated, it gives CASSPMTGGVDETQYF.

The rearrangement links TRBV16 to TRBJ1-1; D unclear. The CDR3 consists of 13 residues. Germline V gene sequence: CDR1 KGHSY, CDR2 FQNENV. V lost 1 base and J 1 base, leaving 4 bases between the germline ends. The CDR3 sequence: CASSQLGNTEAFF. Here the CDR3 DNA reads TGTGCCAGCAGCCAATTGGGGAACACTGAAGCTTTCTTT.

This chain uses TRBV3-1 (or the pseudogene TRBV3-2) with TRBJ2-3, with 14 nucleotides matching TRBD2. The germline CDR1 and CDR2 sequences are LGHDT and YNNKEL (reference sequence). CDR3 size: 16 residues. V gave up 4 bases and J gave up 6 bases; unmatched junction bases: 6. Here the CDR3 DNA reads TGTGCCAGCAGCCTGACTAGCGGGAGGGCCATGGATACGCAGTATTTT. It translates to CASSLTSGRAMDTQYF.

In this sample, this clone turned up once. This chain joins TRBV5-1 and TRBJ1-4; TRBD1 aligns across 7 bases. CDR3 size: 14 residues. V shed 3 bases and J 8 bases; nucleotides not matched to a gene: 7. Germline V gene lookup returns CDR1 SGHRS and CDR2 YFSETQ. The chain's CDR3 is CASSYDRVGEKLFF. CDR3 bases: TGCGCCAGCAGCTACGACAGGGTGGGGGAAAAACTGTTTTTT.

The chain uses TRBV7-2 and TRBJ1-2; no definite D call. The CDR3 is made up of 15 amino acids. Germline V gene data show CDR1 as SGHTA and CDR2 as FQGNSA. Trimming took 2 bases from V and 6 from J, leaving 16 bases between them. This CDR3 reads CASSLRAGRVDGYTF. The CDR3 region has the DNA TGTGCCAGCAGCTTAAGGGCCGGGAGGGTTGATGGCTACACCTTC. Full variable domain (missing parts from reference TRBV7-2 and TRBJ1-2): GAGVSQSPSNKVTEKGKDVELRCDPISGHTALYWYRQSLGQGLEFLIYFQGNSAPDKSGLPSDRFSAERTGGSVSTLTIQRTQQEDSAVYLCASSLRAGRVDGYTFGSGTRLTVV.

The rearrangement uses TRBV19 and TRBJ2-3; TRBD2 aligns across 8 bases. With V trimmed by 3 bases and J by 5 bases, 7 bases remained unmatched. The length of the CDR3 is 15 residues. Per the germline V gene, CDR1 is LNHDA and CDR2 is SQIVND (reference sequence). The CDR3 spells CASSIPGRGKDTQYF. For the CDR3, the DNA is TGTGCCAGTAGTATCCCCGGGAGGGGAAAAGATACGCAGTATTTT. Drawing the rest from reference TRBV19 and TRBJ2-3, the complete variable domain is DGGITQSPKYLFRKEGQNVTLSCEQNLNHDAMYWYRQDPGQGLRLIYYSQIVNDFQKGDIAEGYSVSREKKESFPLTVTSAQKNPTAFYLCASSIPGRGKDTQYFGPGTRLTVL.

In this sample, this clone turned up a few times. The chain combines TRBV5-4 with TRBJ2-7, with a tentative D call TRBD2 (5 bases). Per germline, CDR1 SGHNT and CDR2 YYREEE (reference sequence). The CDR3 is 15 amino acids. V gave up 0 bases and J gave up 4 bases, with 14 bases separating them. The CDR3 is CASSLDTGGQYEQYF. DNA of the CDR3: TGTGCCAGCAGCTTGGACACTGGAGGTCAATACGAGCAGTACTTC.

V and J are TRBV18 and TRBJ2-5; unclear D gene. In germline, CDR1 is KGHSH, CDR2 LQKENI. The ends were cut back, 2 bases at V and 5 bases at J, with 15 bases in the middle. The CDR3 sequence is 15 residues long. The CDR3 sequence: CASSPGSRFWETQYF. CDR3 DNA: TGTGCCAGCTCACCAGGGTCGCGCTTCTGGGAGACCCAGTACTTC.

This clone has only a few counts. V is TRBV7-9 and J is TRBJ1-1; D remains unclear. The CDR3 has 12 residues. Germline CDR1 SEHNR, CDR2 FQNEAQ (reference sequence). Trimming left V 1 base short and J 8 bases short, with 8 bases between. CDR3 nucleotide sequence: TGTGCCAGCAGCTTAGACTATCTGGAAGCTTTCTTT. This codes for CASSLDYLEAFF.

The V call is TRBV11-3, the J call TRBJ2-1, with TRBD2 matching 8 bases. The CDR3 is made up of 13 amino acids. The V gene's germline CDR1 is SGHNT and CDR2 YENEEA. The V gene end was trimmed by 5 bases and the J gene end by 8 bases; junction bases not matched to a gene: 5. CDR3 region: CASSLGTSHEQFF. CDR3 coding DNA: TGTGCCAGCAGCCTAGGGACTAGTCATGAGCAGTTCTTC.

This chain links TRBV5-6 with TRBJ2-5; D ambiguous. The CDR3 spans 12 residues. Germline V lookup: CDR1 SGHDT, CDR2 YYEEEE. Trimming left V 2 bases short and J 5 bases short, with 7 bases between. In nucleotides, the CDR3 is TGTGCCAGCAGCTTTCTCGGGGAGACCCAGTACTTC. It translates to CASSFLGETQYF.

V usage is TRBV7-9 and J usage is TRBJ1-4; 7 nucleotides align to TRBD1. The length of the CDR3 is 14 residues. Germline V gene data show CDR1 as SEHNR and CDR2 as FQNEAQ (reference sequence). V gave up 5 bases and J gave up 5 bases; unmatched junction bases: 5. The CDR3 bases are TGTGCCAGCAGCCTGACAGGGTGGAATGAAAAACTGTTTTTT. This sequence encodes CASSLTGWNEKLFF.

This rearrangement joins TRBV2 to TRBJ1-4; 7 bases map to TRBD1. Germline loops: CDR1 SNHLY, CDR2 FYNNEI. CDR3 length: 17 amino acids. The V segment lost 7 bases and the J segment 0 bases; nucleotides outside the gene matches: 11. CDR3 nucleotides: TGTGCCAGCACCCGACAGGGAACCTTTGCAACTAATGAAAAACTGTTTTTT. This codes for CASTRQGTFATNEKLFF.